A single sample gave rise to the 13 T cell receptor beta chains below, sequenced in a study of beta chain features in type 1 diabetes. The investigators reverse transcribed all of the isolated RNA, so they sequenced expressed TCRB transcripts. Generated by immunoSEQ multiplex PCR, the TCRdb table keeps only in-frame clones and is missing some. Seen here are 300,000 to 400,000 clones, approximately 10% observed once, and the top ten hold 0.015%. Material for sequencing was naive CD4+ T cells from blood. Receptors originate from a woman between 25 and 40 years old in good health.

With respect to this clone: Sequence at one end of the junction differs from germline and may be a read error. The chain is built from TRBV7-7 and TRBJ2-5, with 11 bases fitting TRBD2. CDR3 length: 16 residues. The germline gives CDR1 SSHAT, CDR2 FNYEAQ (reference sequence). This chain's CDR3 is CASSLGPGLADETQYF. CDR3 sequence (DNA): TGTGCTAGCAGCTTGGGACCGGGACTAGCGGACGAGACCCAGTACTTC. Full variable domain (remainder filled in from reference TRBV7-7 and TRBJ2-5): GAGVSQSPRYKVTKRGQDVTLRCDPISSHATLYWYQQALGQGPEFLTYFNYEAQPDKSGLPSDRFSAERPEGSISTLTIQRTEQRDSAMYRCASSLGPGLADETQYFGPGTRLLVL.

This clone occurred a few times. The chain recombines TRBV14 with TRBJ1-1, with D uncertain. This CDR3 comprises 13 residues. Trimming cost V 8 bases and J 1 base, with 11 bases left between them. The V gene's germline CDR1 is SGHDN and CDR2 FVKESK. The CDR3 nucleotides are TGTGCCAGCGGGCCCTCGGCGAACACTGAAGCTTTCTTT. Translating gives CASGPSANTEAFF.

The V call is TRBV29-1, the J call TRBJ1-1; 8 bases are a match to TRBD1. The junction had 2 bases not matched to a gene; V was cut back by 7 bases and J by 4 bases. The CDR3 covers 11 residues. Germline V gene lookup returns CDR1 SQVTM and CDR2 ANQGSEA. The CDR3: CSAGTGTEAFF. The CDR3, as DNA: TGCAGCGCCGGGACAGGCACTGAAGCTTTCTTT.

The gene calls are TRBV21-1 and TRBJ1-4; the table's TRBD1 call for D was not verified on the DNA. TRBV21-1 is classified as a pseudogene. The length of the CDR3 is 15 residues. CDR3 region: CASSTGQGTNEKLFF. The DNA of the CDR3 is TGTGCCAGCAGCACAGGACAGGGAACTAATGAAAAACTGTTTTTT.

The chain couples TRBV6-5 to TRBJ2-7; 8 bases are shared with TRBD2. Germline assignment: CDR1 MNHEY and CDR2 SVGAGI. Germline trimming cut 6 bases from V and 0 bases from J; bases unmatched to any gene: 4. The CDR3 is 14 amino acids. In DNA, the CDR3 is TGTGCCAGCAGACGGGGACTAGTCTCCTACGAGCAGTACTTC. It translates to CASRRGLVSYEQYF.

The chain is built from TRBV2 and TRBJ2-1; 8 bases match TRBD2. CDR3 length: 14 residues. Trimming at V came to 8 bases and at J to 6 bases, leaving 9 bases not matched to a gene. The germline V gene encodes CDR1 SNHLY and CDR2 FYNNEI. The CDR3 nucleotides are TGTGCCAGCCTGGGATTAGCGGGACGCAATGAGCAGTTCTTC. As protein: CASLGLAGRNEQFF.

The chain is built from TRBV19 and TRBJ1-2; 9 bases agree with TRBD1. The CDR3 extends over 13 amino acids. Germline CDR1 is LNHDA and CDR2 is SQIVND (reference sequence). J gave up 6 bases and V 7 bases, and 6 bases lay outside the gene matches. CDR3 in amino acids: CASKRTGADGYTF. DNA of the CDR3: TGTGCCAGTAAAAGGACAGGGGCGGATGGCTACACCTTC.

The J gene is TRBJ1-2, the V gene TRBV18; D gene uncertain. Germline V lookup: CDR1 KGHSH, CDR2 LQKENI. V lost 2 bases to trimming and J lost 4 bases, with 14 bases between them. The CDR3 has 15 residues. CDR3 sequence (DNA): TGTGCCAGCTCACCAACATCCGGGGTGAGCTATGGCTACACCTTC. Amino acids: CASSPTSGVSYGYTF.

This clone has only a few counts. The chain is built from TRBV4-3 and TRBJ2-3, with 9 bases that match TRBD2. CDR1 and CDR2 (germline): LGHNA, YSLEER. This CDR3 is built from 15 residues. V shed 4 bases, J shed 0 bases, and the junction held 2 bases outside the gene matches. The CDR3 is CASSLTSGSTDTQYF. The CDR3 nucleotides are TGCGCCAGCAGCCTAACTAGCGGGAGCACAGATACGCAGTATTTT.

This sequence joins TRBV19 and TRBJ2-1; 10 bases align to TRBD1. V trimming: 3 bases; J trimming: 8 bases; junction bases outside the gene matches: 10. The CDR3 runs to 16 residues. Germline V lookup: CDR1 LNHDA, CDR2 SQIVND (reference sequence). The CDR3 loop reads CASSMGPGQGLDEQFF. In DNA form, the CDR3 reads TGTGCCAGTAGTATGGGCCCGGGACAGGGGTTGGATGAGCAGTTCTTC.

CDR3 in DNA: TGTGCCAGTAGTATCGAATCCGGACTAGCCTCATTGAATGAGCAGTTCTTC. Residues: CASSIESGLASLNEQFF. The chain is built from TRBV19 and TRBJ2-1, with 8 positions matching TRBD2. Per germline, CDR1 LNHDA and CDR2 SQIVND (reference sequence). After removal of 3 bases from V and 7 bases from J, the junction contained 14 bases not matched to a gene. This CDR3 spans 17 amino acids.

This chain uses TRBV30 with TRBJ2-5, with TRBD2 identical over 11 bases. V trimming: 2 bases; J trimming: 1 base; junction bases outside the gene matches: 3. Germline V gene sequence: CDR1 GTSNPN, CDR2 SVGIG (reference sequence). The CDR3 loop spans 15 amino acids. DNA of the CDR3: TGTGCCTGGAGTTCAGGACTAGCGGGCCAAGAGACCCAGTACTTC. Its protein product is CAWSSGLAGQETQYF.

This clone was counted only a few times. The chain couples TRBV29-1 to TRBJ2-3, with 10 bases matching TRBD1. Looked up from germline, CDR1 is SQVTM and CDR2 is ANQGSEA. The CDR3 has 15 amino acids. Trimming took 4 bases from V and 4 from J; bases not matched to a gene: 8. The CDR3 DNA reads TGCAGCGTTGGAGTTTTCGGGACAGGGGCAGATACGCAGTATTTT. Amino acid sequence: CSVGVFGTGADTQYF.